Listed below are T cell receptor beta chains from one sample, sequenced in a study of blood T cell repertoires in COVID-19. The method was immunoSEQ multiplex PCR; TCRdb's version includes in-frame clones alone and lacks a portion of them. The sample lists about 230,000 clones, around four fifths seen once, with roughly 2.7% in the top ten. Sequencing was performed on peripheral blood. The source of these receptors is a woman in her 70s with active or convalescent COVID-19. Both conserved end residues are part of each CDR3. The D gene is left open where the match is weak. Clone size is shown for a subset of rows, as once, few, many or a class of expanded clone.

clone size,J gene,V gene,D gene,CDR3 protein,CDR3 DNA
once,TRBJ2-1,TRBV5-1,TRBD1,CASSQQGSGEQFF,TGCGCCAGCAGCCAACAGGGGAGTGGTGAGCAGTTCTTC
NA,TRBJ2-7,TRBV10-3,TRBD1,CAISGTAYEQYF,TGTGCCATCAGCGGGACAGCCTACGAGCAGTACTTC
NA,TRBJ2-5,TRBV5-4,NA,CASSAPGAWETQYF,TGTGCCAGCAGCGCCCCTGGGGCGTGGGAGACCCAGTACTTC
NA,TRBJ2-1,TRBV24-1,TRBD2,CATSESTSSGSYNEQFF,TGTGCCACCAGTGAATCGACTAGCTCTGGCTCCTACAATGAGCAGTTCTTC
NA,TRBJ1-2,TRBV19,NA,CASSTGVVGYTF,TGTGCCAGTAGTACAGGGGTGGTTGGCTACACCTTC
NA,TRBJ1-2,TRBV4-2,TRBD1,CASSQSQGVAGYTF,TGTGCCAGCAGCCAATCACAGGGGGTGGCTGGCTACACCTTC
NA,TRBJ2-7,TRBV28,TRBD2,CASRGQVAGGPYEQYF,TGTGCCAGCAGGGGTCAGGTGGCGGGGGGACCCTACGAGCAGTACTTC
NA,TRBJ2-1,TRBV6-1,TRBD2,CASSGPLAGLYNEQFF,TGTGCCAGCAGTGGCCCCCTAGCGGGGTTATACAATGAGCAGTTCTTC
NA,TRBJ2-1,TRBV18,NA,CASSARSYNEQFF,TGTGCCAGCTCGGCCAGGTCCTACAATGAGCAGTTCTTC
NA,TRBJ1-2,TRBV28,TRBD1,CASSQGQGGSGYTF,TGTGCCAGCAGTCAGGGACAGGGGGGAAGCGGCTACACCTTC